This T cell receptor (beta chain) was found in a study of blood T cell repertoires in COVID-19. With 5 bases removed from V and 7 bases from J, the gap between germline ends came to 6 bases. From germline, CDR1 is MNHEY and CDR2 SVGEGT. The CDR3 runs to 11 residues. In the original analysis: Amplification of reference gene primers was used by the study to estimate nucleated cell counts. TCRdb's copy holds only in-frame clones and misses some; the assay was immunoSEQ multiplex PCR. V, J and clone size reflect that table, while D and trimming were determined from the DNA. The table lists more than 65,000 clones, approximately 90% of them singletons, with 6% to 7% in the top ten.

Specimen: peripheral blood. The genes are TRBV6-2 or TRBV6-3 and TRBJ2-1; D is uncertain. The receptor comes from a woman between 45 and 60 years old with acute or convalescent COVID-19. The CDR3 DNA reads TGTGCCAGCAGTCACTTAAATGAGCAGTTCTTC. Translated, it gives CASSHLNEQFF.